One sample yielded the 29 T cell receptor beta chains listed below, sequenced in a study of beta chain features in type 1 diabetes. Their specific antigens are unknown. Expressed TCRB transcripts were sequenced after all isolated RNA was converted to cDNA. Profiling relied on immunoSEQ multiplex PCR, and the TCRdb table lists in-frame clones only, not all of them. The sample gives a few hundred thousand clones, 15% of which show up once; 0.015% to 0.019% is in the top ten. Regarding the study as a whole: When Type 1 diabetes patients were examined, their TCRB CDR3s proved moderately but significantly shorter in all four CD4+ subsets.

Material: naive CD4+ T cells from blood. All receptors come from a man in his late teens or twenties with type 1 diabetes.

The chain links TRBV20-1 to TRBJ1-2; 7 bases are a match to TRBD1. This CDR3 is built from 11 residues. In germline, CDR1 is DFQATT, CDR2 SNEGSKA (reference sequence). Germline trimming cut 7 bases from V and 7 bases from J; bases unmatched to any gene: 6. CDR3 nucleotide sequence: TGCAGTGACGACAGGGCGGGTGGCTACACCTTC. Its protein is CSDDRAGGYTF.

The rearrangement uses TRBV4-3 and TRBJ2-7; D uncertain. The CDR3 has 15 residues. V lost 1 base and J lost 2, with 12 bases in between. The germline V gene encodes CDR1 LGHNA and CDR2 YSLEER. The CDR3 region has the DNA TGCGCCAGCAGCCAAGCAGTAACAGTGACCTACGAGCAGTACTTC. Translating it yields CASSQAVTVTYEQYF.

This clone was observed a few times. Here the CDR3 DNA reads TGTGCCAGCTCACCAGGGTACGGGTCCTACGAGCAGTACTTC. This encodes CASSPGYGSYEQYF. This chain connects TRBV18 to TRBJ2-7; the D is unclear. V was cut by 2 bases and J by 1 base, with 9 bases left in between. CDR1 is KGHSH and CDR2 is LQKENI in the germline V gene. This CDR3 region has 14 residues. Full variable domain (missing parts from reference TRBV18 and TRBJ2-7): NAGVMQNPRHLVRRRGQEARLRCSPMKGHSHVYWYRQLPEEGLKFMVYLQKENIIDESGMPKERFSAEFPKEGPSILRIQQVVRGDSAAYFCASSPGYGSYEQYFGPGTRLTVT.

The chain uses TRBV5-1 and TRBJ2-2; the D gene is possibly TRBD1 (6 bases). This CDR3 has 15 residues. Germline CDR1 and CDR2: SGHRS and YFSETQ. Trimming took 4 bases from V and 1 from J, leaving 11 bases between them. DNA for the CDR3: TGCGCCAGCAGCAAGCCGACAGGGAACACCGGGGAGCTGTTTTTT. Translation: CASSKPTGNTGELFF.

This chain links TRBV6-5 with TRBJ1-2; 7 bases are a match to TRBD1. V gave up 1 base and J gave up 3 bases; unmatched junction bases: 5. The germline gives CDR1 MNHEY, CDR2 SVGAGI. The CDR3 length is 15 residues. CDR3 DNA sequence: TGTGCCAGCAGTTACTTCACAGGGGTTTACTATGGCTACACCTTC. This translates into CASSYFTGVYYGYTF.

The chain combines TRBV13 with TRBJ2-3; D gene uncertain. The CDR3 is 13 residues long. CDR1 and CDR2 from the germline V gene are PRHDT and FYEKMQ (reference sequence). V lost 2 bases and J 8 bases, leaving 11 bases between the germline ends. CDR3 region: CASSLTLVATQYF. DNA for the CDR3: TGTGCCAGCAGCTTAACCCTTGTAGCTACGCAGTATTTT. The full variable domain, rest sourced from reference TRBV13 and TRBJ2-3, is AAGVIQSPRHLIKEKRETATLKCYPIPRHDTVYWYQQGPGQDPQFLISFYEKMQSDKGSIPDRFSAQQFSDYHSELNMSSLELGDSALYFCASSLTLVATQYFGPGTRLTVL.

This clone turned up a few times. The rearrangement uses TRBV11-2 and TRBJ2-4; tentative D call: TRBD1 (6 bases). Germline V gene sequence: CDR1 SGHAT, CDR2 FQNNGV. The germline V and J ends were trimmed by 5 bases and 0 bases, with 11 bases remaining between them. The CDR3 has 15 residues. CDR3 amino acids: CASSTYREAKNIQYF. The CDR3 DNA follows: TGTGCCAGCAGCACTTACAGGGAAGCCAAAAACATTCAGTACTTC. Drawing the rest from reference TRBV11-2 and TRBJ2-4, the complete variable domain is EAGVAQSPRYKIIEKRQSVAFWCNPISGHATLYWYQQILGQGPKLLIQFQNNGVVDDSQLPKDRFSAERLKGVDSTLKIQPAKLEDSAVYLCASSTYREAKNIQYFGAGTRLSVL.

This sequence joins TRBV6-5 and TRBJ2-4, with TRBD2 as a possible D gene (5 bases). CDR3 length equals 15 residues. With 0 bases removed from V and 6 bases from J, the gap between germline ends came to 12 bases. Germline V gene sequence: CDR1 MNHEY, CDR2 SVGAGI. CDR3 sequence: CASSYSIAAGNIQYF. In DNA, the CDR3 is TGTGCCAGCAGTTACTCGATCGCCGCGGGAAACATTCAGTACTTC.

The V and J genes are TRBV6-5 and TRBJ2-7; TRBD2 might be the D (5 bases). Germline CDR1 is MNHEY and CDR2 is SVGAGI. Trimming took off 2 bases at V and 2 bases at J, with 10 bases between the two ends. The length of the CDR3 is 14 residues. The CDR3 nucleotides are TGTGCCAGCAGTTACGACCGGGGAACCTACGAGCAGTACTTC. Protein sequence: CASSYDRGTYEQYF.

The gene calls are TRBV30 and TRBJ1-1, with TRBD1 as a possible D gene (5 bases). Germline V gene sequence: CDR1 GTSNPN, CDR2 SVGIG (reference sequence). V dropped 0 bases and J dropped 4 bases, with 18 bases sitting between them. The CDR3 is 16 amino acids. CDR3 in amino acids: CAWSVLWSQGGTEAFF. The CDR3 bases are TGTGCCTGGAGTGTACTTTGGAGTCAGGGCGGCACTGAAGCTTTCTTT.

The V gene is TRBV7-2, the J gene TRBJ2-7; D possibly corresponds to TRBD1 (5 bases). The CDR3 sequence is 12 residues long. Per the germline V gene, CDR1 is SGHTA and CDR2 is FQGNSA. With 2 bases removed from V and 5 bases from J, the gap between germline ends came to 7 bases. Here the CDR3 reads CASSLKGDEQYF. Here the CDR3 DNA reads TGTGCCAGCAGCTTAAAAGGGGACGAGCAGTACTTC.

This clone was seen only a few times. The V call is TRBV7-9, the J call TRBJ2-7, with D tentatively TRBD2 (6 bases). The V gene lost 2 bases and the J gene lost 2 bases, with 10 bases spanning the gap. The V gene's germline CDR1 is SEHNR and CDR2 FQNEAQ (reference sequence). This CDR3 is 14 amino acids long. The CDR3 is CASSLSGVPYEQYF. The DNA for the CDR3 is TGTGCCAGCAGCTTATCGGGGGTCCCCTACGAGCAGTACTTC.

In its sample, this clone was seen a few times. The chain combines TRBV4-1 with TRBJ2-3; no reliable D call. CDR3 length equals 15 residues. Per the germline V gene, CDR1 is MGHRA and CDR2 is YSYEKL. Trimming cost V 5 bases and J 9 bases, with 21 bases left between them. The CDR3 sequence is CASSSEVSDLNTQYF. DNA of the CDR3: TGCGCCAGCAGCTCTGAAGTAAGCGATTTGAACACGCAGTATTTT.

The rearrangement joins TRBV9 to TRBJ2-5; D is possibly TRBD2 (7 bases). CDR1 is SGDLS, CDR2 YYNGEE, per germline. Deletions cut 0 bases from V and 4 bases from J, with 16 bases between. This CDR3 contains 16 residues. The CDR3 is CASSVGGGGPAETQYF. In nucleotides, the CDR3 is TGTGCCAGCAGCGTAGGTGGGGGGGGCCCTGCAGAGACCCAGTACTTC.

This clone turned up a few times. The chain carries TRBV13 and TRBJ2-7; TRBD2 matches 12 bases. The V and J ends lost 0 bases and 6 bases, in that order; junction bases with no gene match: 3. The CDR3 consists of 15 residues. Germline V gene lookup returns CDR1 PRHDT and CDR2 FYEKMQ (reference sequence). The chain's CDR3 is CASSLGASGRAEQYF. The CDR3 DNA reads as TGTGCCAGCAGCTTAGGGGCTAGCGGGAGGGCCGAGCAGTACTTC.

In its sample, this clone was seen a few times. The chain employs TRBV2 and TRBJ2-5; D perhaps matches TRBD2 (6 bases). This CDR3 has 15 residues. Germline CDR1 is SNHLY and CDR2 is FYNNEI. The ends were cut back, 5 bases at V and 4 bases at J, with 17 bases in the middle. As DNA, the CDR3 is TGTGCCAGCAGTAGTGTTGCGGGAAGGAGAGAGACCCAGTACTTC. Translation: CASSSVAGRRETQYF.

The chain couples TRBV7-2 to TRBJ2-5, with D perhaps TRBD2 (5 bases). The germline gives CDR1 SGHTA, CDR2 FQGNSA. The CDR3 has 13 residues. Trimming removed 5 bases at V and 2 bases at J, with 9 bases between. CDR3 residues: CASSAGEQETQYF. CDR3 DNA sequence: TGTGCCAGCAGCGCCGGGGAACAAGAGACCCAGTACTTC.

The V and J genes are TRBV7-2 and TRBJ2-4; 8 bases line up with TRBD2. Per the germline V gene, CDR1 is SGHTA and CDR2 is FQGNSA. The V gene end was trimmed by 3 bases and the J gene end by 10 bases; junction bases not matched to a gene: 17. The CDR3 sequence is 17 residues long. The CDR3 coding sequence is TGTGCCAGCAGCTTGGGAGCCTACGGGACTAGATATCGGATTCAGTACTTC. It is translated as CASSLGAYGTRYRIQYF. Together with reference TRBV7-2 and TRBJ2-4, the CDR3 gives the full variable domain: GAGVSQSPSNKVTEKGKDVELRCDPISGHTALYWYRQSLGQGLEFLIYFQGNSAPDKSGLPSDRFSAERTGGSVSTLTIQRTQQEDSAVYLCASSLGAYGTRYRIQYFGAGTRLSVL.

V gene TRBV7-8 combines with J gene TRBJ1-2; no reliable D call. Germline V gene sequence: CDR1 SGHVS, CDR2 FQNEAQ. With 3 bases removed from V and 4 bases from J, the gap between germline ends came to 18 bases. CDR3 length: 16 residues. As DNA, the CDR3 is TGTGCCAGCAGCTTCCGTGAGCAAATCTTCCTCTATGGCTACACCTTC. Translation gives CASSFREQIFLYGYTF.

The V and J genes are TRBV15 and TRBJ1-2; 8 bases line up with TRBD1. The CDR3 covers 18 residues. The germline V gene encodes CDR1 LNHNV and CDR2 YYDKDF (reference sequence). The trim removed 0 bases at V and 4 bases at J, leaving 13 bases unmatched. CDR3 loop: CATSRDQGAQLVGYGYTF. CDR3 sequence (DNA): TGTGCCACCAGCAGAGATCAGGGGGCGCAATTGGTCGGCTATGGCTACACCTTC.

This clone occurred a few times. This rearrangement joins TRBV2 to TRBJ1-1, with D perhaps matching TRBD1 (6 bases). There are 13 residues in the CDR3. The germline gives CDR1 SNHLY, CDR2 FYNNEI. Trimming took off 6 bases at V and 1 base at J, with 9 bases between the two ends. The CDR3 region is CASSVQGNTEAFF. The CDR3 DNA follows: TGTGCCAGCAGCGTACAGGGGAACACTGAAGCTTTCTTT.

The CDR3 DNA follows: TGTGCCAGCAGTCCGACAGGGGTAGCCGAGCAGTACTTC. It is translated as CASSPTGVAEQYF. The rearrangement uses TRBV2 and TRBJ2-7, with 8 bases matching TRBD1. The J segment lost 6 bases and the V segment lost 5 bases, leaving 6 bases of the junction unmatched. From germline, CDR1 is SNHLY and CDR2 FYNNEI. The CDR3 sequence is 13 residues long. The variable domain in full, completed from reference TRBV2 and TRBJ2-7, reads EPEVTQTPSHQVTQMGQEVILRCVPISNHLYFYWYRQILGQKVEFLVSFYNNEISEKSEIFDDQFSVERPDGSNFTLKIRSTKLEDSAMYFCASSPTGVAEQYFGPGTRLTVT.

The V call is TRBV6-6, the J call TRBJ1-1, with 7 bases that match TRBD1. With V trimmed by 6 bases and J by 11 bases, 9 bases remained unmatched. Germline V CDR1 and CDR2: MNHNY, SVGAGI (reference sequence). The CDR3 extends over 12 amino acids. The CDR3 region has the DNA TGTGCCAGCAGAGGGGGCTCCGATAACGCTTTCTTT. Protein: CASRGGSDNAFF.

This clone was observed a few times. The V call is TRBV18, the J call TRBJ2-7, with D perhaps TRBD1 (5 bases). Germline-derived CDR1 and CDR2 are KGHSH and LQKENI. Trimming stripped 3 bases from V and 5 bases from J, with 8 bases between. This CDR3 is 12 amino acids long. The CDR3 region is CASSPAGNEQYF. Here the CDR3 DNA reads TGTGCCAGCTCACCCGCAGGGAACGAGCAGTACTTC.

The rearrangement links TRBV11-2 to TRBJ2-5, with D possibly matching TRBD1 (6 bases). The CDR3 totals 15 residues. Trimming removed 5 bases from V and 4 bases from J, with 17 bases in between. Germline assignment: CDR1 SGHAT and CDR2 FQNNGV. The CDR3 loop is CASSVSRGGSETQYF. The DNA for the CDR3 is TGTGCCAGCAGCGTTAGCAGGGGTGGATCAGAGACCCAGTACTTC.

This clone was seen only a few times. The rearrangement uses TRBV10-1 and TRBJ2-7; D uncertain. This CDR3 has 13 amino acids. Germline V lookup: CDR1 WNHNN, CDR2 SYGVQD (reference sequence). V was pared by 8 bases and J by 0 bases, with 11 bases between. CDR3 in DNA: TGCGCCAGCGGGCACACGAGCTCCTACGAGCAGTACTTC. It codes for CASGHTSSYEQYF.

The gene calls are TRBV28 and TRBJ2-5; 11 bases line up with TRBD1. V was pared by 6 bases and J by 4 bases, with 7 bases of the junction left unmatched. Per the germline V gene, CDR1 is MDHEN and CDR2 is SYDVKM. The CDR3 extends over 15 amino acids. This CDR3 is CASSPGQGGPETQYF. Here the CDR3 DNA reads TGTGCCAGCAGCCCGGGACAGGGGGGACCAGAGACCCAGTACTTC.

This clone was counted a few times. J is TRBJ2-7 and V is TRBV18; 9 bases agree with TRBD1. This CDR3 comprises 15 residues. Trimming took 3 bases from V and 5 from J; bases not matched to a gene: 8. Germline CDR1 reads KGHSH; CDR2 reads LQKENI. CDR3 in amino acids: CASSPVRTGDHEQYF. CDR3 DNA: TGTGCCAGCTCACCGGTAAGGACAGGGGATCACGAGCAGTACTTC. Together with reference TRBV18 and TRBJ2-7, the CDR3 gives the full variable domain: NAGVMQNPRHLVRRRGQEARLRCSPMKGHSHVYWYRQLPEEGLKFMVYLQKENIIDESGMPKERFSAEFPKEGPSILRIQQVVRGDSAAYFCASSPVRTGDHEQYFGPGTRLTVT.

V gene TRBV5-1 combines with J gene TRBJ2-5, with 7 bases fitting TRBD2. Per germline, CDR1 SGHRS and CDR2 YFSETQ. CDR3 size: 16 residues. V lost 3 bases to trimming and J lost 1 base; unmatched junction nucleotides: 9. The CDR3: CASSSSTSSLQETQYF. CDR3 DNA sequence: TGCGCCAGCAGCTCCTCGACTAGCTCGCTCCAAGAGACCCAGTACTTC.